This TCR beta chain was recovered during a study of beta chain features in type 1 diabetes. Concerning this clone: The antigen is unknown.

The authors obtained over 95% purity in all sorted populations. Study outcomes and limitations: There was a possibility that cDNA sequencing over-represented cells with high TCR expression.

Germline trimming cut 6 bases from V and 5 bases from J; bases unmatched to any gene: 5. Germline loops: CDR1 MNHEY, CDR2 SVGAGI. The length of the CDR3 is 14 residues. The whole isolated RNA underwent reverse transcription, so sequencing captured expressed TCRB transcripts. Assay used: immunoSEQ multiplex PCR; TCRdb lists only in-frame clones, some missing. Of 160,000 or so clones listed, approximately 9.9% are singletons. The sequence derives from a young woman in good health. The sequencing input was central memory CD4+ T cells from blood. This sequence joins TRBV6-5 and TRBJ1-5; 9 nucleotides line up with TRBD1. The CDR3 DNA is TGTGCCAGCAGACCGGGACAGGGTGATCAGCCCCAGCATTTT. Translating it yields CASRPGQGDQPQHF.